Described below is a single T cell receptor (beta chain) sequence and its context. This entry is derived from a study of cytomegalovirus exposure and HLA in healthy donors. Those who donated were healthy bone marrow donors. With 60 Vbeta and 13 Jbeta primers, the PCR was carried out. Here immunoSEQ multiplex PCR was the method, and the copy in TCRdb shows in-frame clones only, minus some. The table includes 240,000 or so clones, around 80% detected once. This CDR3 is built from 15 residues. CDR1 and CDR2 (germline): KGHSH, LQKENI. V was cut by 6 bases and J by 2 bases, with 13 bases left in between. The sample taken for sequencing was PBMCs. This TCR derives from a woman between 40 and 55 years old in good health and CMV-seropositive. The rearrangement uses TRBV18 and TRBJ2-2; tentatively, D is TRBD1 (5 bases). The CDR3 nucleotides are TGTGCCAGCTCCCTTCGGACACAAAACACCGGGGAGCTGTTTTTT. This translates into CASSLRTQNTGELFF.